The 9 T cell receptor beta chains presented below share a single source sample, sequenced in a study of shared clonotypes between healthy human individuals. Sequencing was performed with immunoSEQ multiplex PCR; in TCRdb, only in-frame clones are kept and a portion is missing. The sample includes under 650,000 clones, 95% to 97% of them seen just once. Sequenced: naive CD4+ T cells sorted from blood. Subset here: CD45RA+ positively selected. These receptors were collected from a woman in her thirties in good health.

This rearrangement joins TRBV18 to TRBJ2-2; possibly TRBD1 for D (6 bases). V was trimmed by 6 bases and J by 0 bases, leaving 14 bases between them. The germline CDR1 and CDR2 sequences are KGHSH and LQKENI. The CDR3 length is 16 residues. The CDR3 loop reads CASSPNRASNTGELFF. DNA of the CDR3: TGTGCCAGCTCGCCCAACAGGGCTTCGAACACCGGGGAGCTGTTTTTT.

The CDR3 protein is CASSYRVGNTIYF. CDR3 DNA sequence: TGTGCCAGCAGTTACAGGGTCGGAAACACCATATATTTT. The chain couples TRBV27 to TRBJ1-3, with TRBD1 as a possible D gene (6 bases). The CDR3 runs to 13 residues. Per the germline V gene, CDR1 is MNHEY and CDR2 is SMNVEV (reference sequence). The germline V and J ends were trimmed by 4 bases and 4 bases, with 8 bases remaining between them.

The rearrangement uses TRBV6-1 and TRBJ1-4; D is unresolved. The CDR3 loop spans 14 amino acids. Trimming stripped 3 bases from V and 6 bases from J, with 11 bases between. Germline assignment: CDR1 MNHNS and CDR2 SASEGT. CDR3 sequence: CASSELGYHEKLFF. CDR3 nucleotides: TGTGCCAGCAGTGAGTTAGGGTATCATGAAAAACTGTTTTTT.

V and J are TRBV7-9 and TRBJ2-5; 7 positions match TRBD1. CDR3 length: 16 residues. Trimming cost V 4 bases and J 1 base; bases outside gene matches: 9. Germline CDR1 SEHNR, CDR2 FQNEAQ (reference sequence). CDR3 DNA: TGTGCCAGCAGCTCCCTCCCCGACAGGGTCCAAGAGACCCAGTACTTC. Translating gives CASSSLPDRVQETQYF. The full variable domain, with the rest looked up from reference TRBV7-9 and TRBJ2-5, is DTGVSQNPRHKITKRGQNVTFRCDPISEHNRLYWYRQTLGQGPEFLTYFQNEAQLEKSRLLSDRFSAERPKGSFSTLEIQRTEQGDSAMYLCASSSLPDRVQETQYFGPGTRLLVL.

The chain joins TRBV28 to TRBJ1-5; D perhaps matches TRBD1 (5 bases). The germline V and J ends were trimmed by 2 bases and 1 base, with 12 bases remaining between them. The CDR3 is made up of 16 amino acids. The germline gives CDR1 MDHEN, CDR2 SYDVKM. The CDR3 protein is CASSLALGGSNQPQHF. Written as DNA, the CDR3 is TGTGCCAGCAGTTTAGCGTTGGGGGGAAGCAATCAGCCCCAGCATTTT.

J is TRBJ1-1 and V is TRBV28; D is unclear. The CDR3 loop spans 12 amino acids. The V end lost 5 bases, the J end lost 11 bases, and 15 bases lay between the germline ends. Germline V gene sequence: CDR1 MDHEN, CDR2 SYDVKM. CDR3 region: CASSLLNGEAFF. As DNA, the CDR3 is TGTGCCAGCAGTCTACTAAACGGAGAGGCTTTCTTT. Based on the CDR3 plus reference TRBV28 and TRBJ1-1, the full variable domain is DVKVTQSSRYLVKRTGEKVFLECVQDMDHENMFWYRQDPGLGLRLIYFSYDVKMKEKGDIPEGYSVSREKKERFSLILESASTNQTSMYLCASSLLNGEAFFGQGTRLTVV.

The V and J genes are TRBV5-8 and TRBJ2-7, with D perhaps matching TRBD1 or TRBD2 (5 bases each). The V and J ends lost 4 bases and 2 bases respectively, with 16 bases between them. Germline values: CDR1 SGHTS, CDR2 YDEGEE. The CDR3 runs to 15 residues. CDR3 coding DNA: TGTGCCAGCAGCCAAGTGGGGGAATCCCCCTACGAGCAGTACTTC. Translated: CASSQVGESPYEQYF.

This clone was seen once. The same CDR3 is also encoded by other DNA sequences in this sample. The chain uses TRBV28 and TRBJ1-5; D uncertain. The CDR3 has 12 amino acids. The germline CDR1 and CDR2 sequences are MDHEN and SYDVKM. Trimming cost V 6 bases and J 3 bases, with 6 bases left between them. The CDR3 DNA sequence: TGTGCCAGCAGCTCCCCCAATCAGCCCCAGCATTTT. It codes for CASSSPNQPQHF.

The chain links TRBV28 to TRBJ2-1; unclear D gene. Trimming cost V 8 bases and J 12 bases, with 14 bases left between them. Per the germline V gene, CDR1 is MDHEN and CDR2 is SYDVKM. The CDR3 sequence is 11 residues long. CDR3 sequence (DNA): TGTGCCAGCTCCAGAGTTGGACCGCAGTTCTTC. Amino acids: CASSRVGPQFF.